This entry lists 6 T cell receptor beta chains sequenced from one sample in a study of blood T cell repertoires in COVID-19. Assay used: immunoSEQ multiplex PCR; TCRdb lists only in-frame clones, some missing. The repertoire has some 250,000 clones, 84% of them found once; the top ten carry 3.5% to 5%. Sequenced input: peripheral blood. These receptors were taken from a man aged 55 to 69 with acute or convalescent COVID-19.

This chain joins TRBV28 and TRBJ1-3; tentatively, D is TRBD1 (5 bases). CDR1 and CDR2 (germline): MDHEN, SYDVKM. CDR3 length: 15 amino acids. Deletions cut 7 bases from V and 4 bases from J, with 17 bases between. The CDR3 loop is CASTQGVPIGNTIYF. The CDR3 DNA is TGTGCCAGCACCCAAGGGGTCCCAATCGGAAACACCATATATTTT. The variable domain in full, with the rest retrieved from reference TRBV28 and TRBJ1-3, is DVKVTQSSRYLVKRTGEKVFLECVQDMDHENMFWYRQDPGLGLRLIYFSYDVKMKEKGDIPEGYSVSREKKERFSLILESASTNQTSMYLCASTQGVPIGNTIYFGEGSWLTVV.

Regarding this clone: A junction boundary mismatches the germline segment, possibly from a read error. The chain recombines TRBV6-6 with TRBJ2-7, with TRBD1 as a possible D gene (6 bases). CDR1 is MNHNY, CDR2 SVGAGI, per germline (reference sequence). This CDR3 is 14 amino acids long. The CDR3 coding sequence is TGTGCCAGCAGTTACCCTCCCTACAGGGATCGGGTCGTCTTC. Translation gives CASSYPPYRDRVVF.

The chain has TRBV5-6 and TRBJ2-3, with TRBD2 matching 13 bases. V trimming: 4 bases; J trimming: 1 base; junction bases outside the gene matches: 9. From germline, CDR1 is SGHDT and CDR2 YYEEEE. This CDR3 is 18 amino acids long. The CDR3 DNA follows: TGTGCCAGCAGCCCGGGACTAGCGGGACGCCTCCGCACAGATACGCAGTATTTT. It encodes CASSPGLAGRLRTDTQYF.

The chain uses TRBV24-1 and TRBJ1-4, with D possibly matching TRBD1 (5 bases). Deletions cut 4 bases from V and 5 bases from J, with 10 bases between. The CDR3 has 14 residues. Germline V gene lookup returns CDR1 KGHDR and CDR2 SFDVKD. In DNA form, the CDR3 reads TGTGCCACCAGTGAGGACGGACAAAATGAAAAACTGTTTTTT. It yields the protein CATSEDGQNEKLFF.

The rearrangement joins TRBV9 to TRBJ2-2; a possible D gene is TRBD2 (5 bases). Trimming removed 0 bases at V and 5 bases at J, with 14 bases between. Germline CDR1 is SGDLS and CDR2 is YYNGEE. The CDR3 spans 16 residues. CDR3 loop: CASSVVEGPGTGELFF. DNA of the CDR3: TGTGCCAGCAGCGTAGTAGAGGGCCCGGGGACCGGGGAGCTGTTTTTT.

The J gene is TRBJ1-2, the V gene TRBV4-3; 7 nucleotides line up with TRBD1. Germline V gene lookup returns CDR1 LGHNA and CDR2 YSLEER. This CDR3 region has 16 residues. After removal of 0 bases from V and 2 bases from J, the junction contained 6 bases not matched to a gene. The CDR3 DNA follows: TGCGCCAGCAGCCAAGATCCACAGGGGCGAAACTATGGCTACACCTTC. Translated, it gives CASSQDPQGRNYGYTF.